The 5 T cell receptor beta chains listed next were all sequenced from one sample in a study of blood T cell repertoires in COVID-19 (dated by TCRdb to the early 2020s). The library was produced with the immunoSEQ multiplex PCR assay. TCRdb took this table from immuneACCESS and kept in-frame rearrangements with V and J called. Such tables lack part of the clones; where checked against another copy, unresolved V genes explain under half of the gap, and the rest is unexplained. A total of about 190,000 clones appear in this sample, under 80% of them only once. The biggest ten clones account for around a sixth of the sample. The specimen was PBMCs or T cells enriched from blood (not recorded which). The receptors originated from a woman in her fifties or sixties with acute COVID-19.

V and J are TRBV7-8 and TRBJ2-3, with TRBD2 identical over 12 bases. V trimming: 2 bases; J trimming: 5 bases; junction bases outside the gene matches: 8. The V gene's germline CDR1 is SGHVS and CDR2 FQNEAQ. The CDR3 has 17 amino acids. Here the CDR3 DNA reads TGTGCCAGCAGCTTACCCCCTAGCGGGGGGGCCAGAGATACGCAGTATTTT. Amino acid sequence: CASSLPPSGGARDTQYF.

CDR3 sequence (DNA): TGTGCCAGCTCACCCGGGGGATCCTTAGATACGCAGTATTTT. Amino acids: CASSPGGSLDTQYF. This chain uses TRBV18 with TRBJ2-3, with a weak D call TRBD2 (6 bases). Germline lookup yields CDR1 KGHSH and CDR2 LQKENI. The CDR3 is 14 residues long. The V gene lost 3 bases and the J gene lost 5 bases, with 12 bases spanning the gap.

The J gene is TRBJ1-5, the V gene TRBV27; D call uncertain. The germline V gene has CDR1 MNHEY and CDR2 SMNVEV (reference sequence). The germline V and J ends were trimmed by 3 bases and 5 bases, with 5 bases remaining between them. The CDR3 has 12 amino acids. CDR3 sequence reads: CASSFFDQPQHF. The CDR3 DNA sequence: TGTGCCAGCAGTTTCTTCGATCAGCCCCAGCATTTT.

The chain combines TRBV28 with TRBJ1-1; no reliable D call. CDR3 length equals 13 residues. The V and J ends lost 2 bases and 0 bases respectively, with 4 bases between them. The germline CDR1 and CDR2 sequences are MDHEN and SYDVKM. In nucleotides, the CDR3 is TGTGCCAGCAGTTTACAAATGAACACTGAAGCTTTCTTT. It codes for CASSLQMNTEAFF. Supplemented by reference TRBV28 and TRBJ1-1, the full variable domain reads DVKVTQSSRYLVKRTGEKVFLECVQDMDHENMFWYRQDPGLGLRLIYFSYDVKMKEKGDIPEGYSVSREKKERFSLILESASTNQTSMYLCASSLQMNTEAFFGQGTRLTVV.

This CDR3 reads CASSMAPPGTEAFF. The CDR3 coding sequence is TGTGCCAGTAGTATGGCCCCCCCGGGGACTGAAGCTTTCTTT. This rearrangement joins TRBV19 to TRBJ1-1; no clear D gene. Trimming cost V 3 bases and J 5 bases, with 13 bases left between them. Per germline, CDR1 LNHDA and CDR2 SQIVND (reference sequence). The CDR3 is 14 amino acids.